This TCR beta chain stems from a study of lymphopenia after photon versus proton radiotherapy. The CDR3 covers 14 residues. Germline values: CDR1 SGHNT, CDR2 YYREEE (reference sequence). V dropped 1 base and J dropped 6 bases, with 13 bases sitting between them. Profiled with immunoSEQ multiplex PCR; TCRdb holds only in-frame clones, not every one. This sample has tens of thousands of clones; roughly 86% occur once, and the top ten carry about a tenth. The sequence derives from a woman between 65 and 79 years old with pancreatic cancer. Some clones in this sample may be carry-over from other donors' samples. J is TRBJ1-2 and V is TRBV5-4, with D maybe TRBD1 (6 bases). The material was peripheral blood, obtained from a patient treated with proton-based radiotherapy. The CDR3 DNA reads TGTGCCAGCAGCTTGTTTGGGGGGGCCGATGGCTACACCTTC. Its translation: CASSLFGGADGYTF.